The rows below give T cell receptor beta chains drawn from one sample of a study of T cell clones after liver transplantation. Profiled with immunoSEQ multiplex PCR; TCRdb holds only in-frame clones, not every one. The sample holds some 57,000 clones; around 70% are singletons and the top ten take around 9.1%. The material sequenced was CD4+ T cells from blood, taken at the 22-month timepoint. The receptors shown here come from a human patient who received a liver transplant. A subset of T cells may come from the graft donor. Both conserved end residues are part of each CDR3. D genes are given only for firm matches. Expanded clones are given a class, and other clones once, few, many or no size at all.

V gene: TRBV18; J gene: TRBJ1-4; CDR3 length: 15; D gene: -; clone size: -; CDR3 DNA: TGTGCCAGCTCACCACCGAATAGGGTCGCGGAAAAACTGTTTTTT; CDR3 protein: CASSPPNRVAEKLFF
V gene: TRBV18; J gene: TRBJ1-2; CDR3 length: 16; D gene: -; clone size: once; CDR3 DNA: TGTGCCAGCCATGGGTCGAGGGGCCCCCAGGTTGGTGGCTACACCTTC; CDR3 protein: CASHGSRGPQVGGYTF
V gene: TRBV19; J gene: TRBJ2-1; CDR3 length: 17; D gene: TRBD1; clone size: -; CDR3 DNA: TGTGCCAGTAGTATAGCTTCGGGACAGTCTGTTCTGGATGAGCAGTTCTTC; CDR3 protein: CASSIASGQSVLDEQFF
V gene: TRBV30; J gene: TRBJ2-1; CDR3 length: 13; D gene: -; clone size: -; CDR3 DNA: TGTGCCTGGAGTGTAGGGGAGGAAGGTGAGCAGTTCTTC; CDR3 protein: CAWSVGEEGEQFF
V gene: TRBV11-2; J gene: TRBJ2-3; CDR3 length: 14; D gene: -; clone size: -; CDR3 DNA: TGTGCCAGCAGCAGGGACCACCTCACAGATACGCAGTATTTT; CDR3 protein: CASSRDHLTDTQYF
V gene: TRBV7-9; J gene: TRBJ1-4; CDR3 length: 14; D gene: -; clone size: -; CDR3 DNA: TGTGCCAGCAGCTCGACATCCCGGCCGGAGAAACTGTTTTTT; CDR3 protein: CASSSTSRPEKLFF
V gene: TRBV2; J gene: TRBJ2-7; CDR3 length: 14; D gene: -; clone size: once; CDR3 DNA: TGTGCCAGCAGTGAGGCCTCCCTCTCCTACGAGCAGTACTTC; CDR3 protein: CASSEASLSYEQYF
V gene: TRBV2; J gene: TRBJ1-5; CDR3 length: 15; D gene: -; clone size: few; CDR3 DNA: TGTGCCAGCAGTGAAAATGAGGGTAGGAATCAGCCCCAGCATTTT; CDR3 protein: CASSENEGRNQPQHF
V gene: TRBV15; J gene: TRBJ1-5; CDR3 length: 15; D gene: TRBD1; clone size: -; CDR3 DNA: TGTGCCACCAGCAGGGACCGACAGGGCCAGCAGCCCCAGCATTTT; CDR3 protein: CATSRDRQGQQPQHF
V gene: TRBV5-1; J gene: TRBJ1-1; CDR3 length: 13; D gene: TRBD1; clone size: -; CDR3 DNA: TGCGCCAGCAGCACGGGACAGGCACAGACGGCTTTCTTT; CDR3 protein: CASSTGQAQTAFF
V gene: TRBV19; J gene: TRBJ2-3; CDR3 length: 14; D gene: TRBD1; clone size: -; CDR3 DNA: TGTGCCAGTAGGAGGACAGGGCCTACAGATACGCAGTATTTT; CDR3 protein: CASRRTGPTDTQYF
V gene: TRBV19; J gene: TRBJ2-6; CDR3 length: 15; D gene: TRBD1; clone size: -; CDR3 DNA: TGTGCCAGTAGTGGGACAGCCTCTGGGGCCAACGTCCTGACTTTC; CDR3 protein: CASSGTASGANVLTF
V gene: TRBV6-5; J gene: TRBJ1-2; CDR3 length: 14; D gene: -; clone size: once; CDR3 DNA: TGTGCCAGCAGTTACTCGAACTGGGACTATGGCTACACCTTC; CDR3 protein: CASSYSNWDYGYTF
V gene: TRBV7-3; J gene: TRBJ2-3; CDR3 length: 15; D gene: TRBD1; clone size: -; CDR3 DNA: TGTGCCAGCAGCTCAAACAGGGGGCGTGCAGATACGCAGTATTTT; CDR3 protein: CASSSNRGRADTQYF
V gene: TRBV6-1; J gene: TRBJ1-4; CDR3 length: 14; D gene: -; clone size: few; CDR3 DNA: TGTGCCAGCAGACGGGACGGTGGTAATGAAAAACTGTTTTTT; CDR3 protein: CASRRDGGNEKLFF
V gene: TRBV18; J gene: TRBJ2-7; CDR3 length: 15; D gene: TRBD1; clone size: -; CDR3 DNA: TGTGCCAGCTCACCACCGACAGGGGTGGTCTACGAGCAGTACTTC; CDR3 protein: CASSPPTGVVYEQYF
V gene: TRBV19; J gene: TRBJ2-7; CDR3 length: 13; D gene: TRBD1; clone size: -; CDR3 DNA: TGTGCCAGTAGTGGAACCCAGGGGGACGAGCAGTACTTC; CDR3 protein: CASSGTQGDEQYF
V gene: TRBV14; J gene: TRBJ1-6; CDR3 length: 14; D gene: -; clone size: few; CDR3 DNA: TGTGCCAGCAGCCAAGAACACCCAGGTTCACCCCTCCACTTT; CDR3 protein: CASSQEHPGSPLHF
V gene: TRBV29-1; J gene: TRBJ2-1; CDR3 length: 14; D gene: -; clone size: -; CDR3 DNA: TGCAGCGTTGACGGGGCAAGACGATACAATGAGCAGTTCTTC; CDR3 protein: CSVDGARRYNEQFF
V gene: TRBV2; J gene: TRBJ2-1; CDR3 length: 13; D gene: -; clone size: few; CDR3 DNA: TGTGCCAGCCGAGGGGCCTTTTACAATGAGCAGTTCTTC; CDR3 protein: CASRGAFYNEQFF
V gene: TRBV27; J gene: TRBJ1-6; CDR3 length: 16; D gene: -; clone size: -; CDR3 DNA: TGTGCCAGCAAGCTGACAGGTGGCTCCTATAATTCACCCCTCCACTTT; CDR3 protein: CASKLTGGSYNSPLHF
V gene: TRBV5-1; J gene: TRBJ1-4; CDR3 length: 13; D gene: -; clone size: -; CDR3 DNA: TGCGCCAGCAGCCCCGGGGATGATGAAAAACTGTTTTTT; CDR3 protein: CASSPGDDEKLFF
V gene: TRBV28; J gene: TRBJ2-5; CDR3 length: 13; D gene: TRBD1; clone size: -; CDR3 DNA: TGTGCCAGCCTAGGGGGCGGGCTTGGGACCCAGTACTTC; CDR3 protein: CASLGGGLGTQYF
V gene: TRBV5-6; J gene: TRBJ2-2; CDR3 length: 13; D gene: -; clone size: -; CDR3 DNA: TGTGCCAGCAGCCGGTTGTTCACCGGGGAGCTGTTTTTT; CDR3 protein: CASSRLFTGELFF
V gene: TRBV11-2; J gene: TRBJ2-3; CDR3 length: 17; D gene: TRBD1; clone size: -; CDR3 DNA: TGTGCCAGCAGCTTAGGGGGACAGGGAAGTAGCACAGATACGCAGTATTTT; CDR3 protein: CASSLGGQGSSTDTQYF
V gene: TRBV19; J gene: TRBJ2-1; CDR3 length: 15; D gene: TRBD2; clone size: -; CDR3 DNA: TGTGCCAGTAGTATAGATGCGGGGGAAGGCTTTGAGCAGTTCTTC; CDR3 protein: CASSIDAGEGFEQFF
V gene: TRBV5-5; J gene: TRBJ2-2; CDR3 length: 12; D gene: -; clone size: -; CDR3 DNA: TGTGCCAGCAGCTTGGGGAACGGGGAGCTGTTTTTT; CDR3 protein: CASSLGNGELFF
V gene: TRBV7-6; J gene: TRBJ2-1; CDR3 length: 14; D gene: TRBD1; clone size: -; CDR3 DNA: TGTGCCAGCAGCCCCCGACAGGGGAGGAATGAGCAGTTCTTC; CDR3 protein: CASSPRQGRNEQFF
V gene: TRBV6-6; J gene: TRBJ2-7; CDR3 length: 14; D gene: TRBD1; clone size: once; CDR3 DNA: TGTGCCAGCCTCCCCCGGGGACAGGGCTACGAGCAGTACTTC; CDR3 protein: CASLPRGQGYEQYF
V gene: TRBV15; J gene: TRBJ2-5; CDR3 length: 14; D gene: -; clone size: few; CDR3 DNA: TGTGCCACCAGCAGACAGGGGAACAGAGAGACCCAGTACTTC; CDR3 protein: CATSRQGNRETQYF
V gene: TRBV10-3; J gene: TRBJ2-3; CDR3 length: 15; D gene: -; clone size: once; CDR3 DNA: TGTGCCATCAGCGAGGGGGGTGGGGGTAGAGGTACGCAGTATTTT; CDR3 protein: CAISEGGGGRGTQYF
V gene: TRBV10-3; J gene: TRBJ1-1; CDR3 length: 11; D gene: -; clone size: -; CDR3 DNA: TGTGCCATCAGTGAGTCGACTGAAGCTTTCTTT; CDR3 protein: CAISESTEAFF
V gene: TRBV7-2; J gene: TRBJ1-2; CDR3 length: 17; D gene: -; clone size: -; CDR3 DNA: TGTGCCAGCAGCTTAGTTCGGTGGGGCAGGGAGAACTATGGCTACACCTTC; CDR3 protein: CASSLVRWGRENYGYTF
V gene: TRBV5-4; J gene: TRBJ2-7; CDR3 length: 13; D gene: -; clone size: once; CDR3 DNA: TGTGCCAGCAGCTTTCGTGGGGGTTACGAGCAGTACTTC; CDR3 protein: CASSFRGGYEQYF
V gene: TRBV6-6; J gene: TRBJ2-3; CDR3 length: 15; D gene: -; clone size: -; CDR3 DNA: TGTGCCAGCAGTTACTCTGCAGGGGTCACAGATACGCAGTATTTT; CDR3 protein: CASSYSAGVTDTQYF
V gene: TRBV27; J gene: TRBJ2-5; CDR3 length: 14; D gene: -; clone size: -; CDR3 DNA: TGTGCCAGCAGTGTCGACAGTGGTGGAGAGACCCAGTACTTC; CDR3 protein: CASSVDSGGETQYF
V gene: TRBV18; J gene: TRBJ1-3; CDR3 length: 17; D gene: -; clone size: -; CDR3 DNA: TGTGCCAGCTCCATGGACTCGGGACACAGGACTGGAAACACCATATATTTT; CDR3 protein: CASSMDSGHRTGNTIYF
V gene: TRBV6-1; J gene: TRBJ1-2; CDR3 length: 13; D gene: -; clone size: -; CDR3 DNA: TGTGCCAGCAGGGCGGGATTGTCCTATGGCTACACCTTC; CDR3 protein: CASRAGLSYGYTF
V gene: TRBV5-4; J gene: TRBJ1-2; CDR3 length: 16; D gene: -; clone size: -; CDR3 DNA: TGTGCCAGCAGCTTGAGGGTCGCAGCCTCAGGCTATGGCTACACCTTC; CDR3 protein: CASSLRVAASGYGYTF
V gene: TRBV12-2; J gene: TRBJ1-3; CDR3 length: 12; D gene: -; clone size: -; CDR3 DNA: TGTGCAAATGGGTCCTCTGGAAACACCATATATTTT; CDR3 protein: CANGSSGNTIYF
V gene: TRBV29-1; J gene: TRBJ2-5; CDR3 length: 14; D gene: -; clone size: -; CDR3 DNA: TGCAGCGCCGGAGGGGCCTCCGGCGCAGAGACCCAGTACTTC; CDR3 protein: CSAGGASGAETQYF